This TCR beta chain was observed in a study of cytomegalovirus exposure and HLA in healthy donors. General observations from the study: Reports indicated that the classifier achieved high specificity and sensitivity in diagnosing cytomegalovirus status. The listing of 150 to 200 TCR beta chains classed them as cytomegalovirus-associated. The availability of immune exposure information extended only to CMV serostatus. Presence/absence analyses assumed roughly uniform sequencing depth across donors.

PCR involved 60 Vbeta and 13 Jbeta primers. Clones were read by immunoSEQ multiplex PCR, and TCRdb kept only the in-frame ones, dropping some. The repertoire holds over 200,000 clones, with nearly 80% as singletons. As regards this clone: Its antigen is as yet unknown.

This CDR3 is built from 16 residues. The ends lost 3 bases at V and 2 bases at J; junction bases unmatched: 7. Germline values: CDR1 MNHNS, CDR2 SASEGT. This receptor was identified in a male donor in good health and CMV-seronegative. The chain has TRBV6-1 and TRBJ1-5; 7 bases fit TRBD1. The source material was PBMCs. CDR3 bases: TGTGCCAGCAGTGAGGGTCCCGGGACAGGCAATCAGCCCCAGCATTTT. It is translated as CASSEGPGTGNQPQHF.